This T cell receptor beta chain comes out of a study of shared clonotypes between healthy human individuals. Measured with immunoSEQ multiplex PCR; TCRdb has only the in-frame clones, and not every one. The table has around 690,000 clones, 90% seen once; the top ten hold 30% to 40%. Of note for this clone: Antigen: not known.

Study-wide findings and caveats: Among non-shared clonotypes, generation probabilities were lower than among those shared by all four donors. Around 5% of naive CD4 clonotypes were common to a handful of donors. Expectations were that clonotype sharing among donors would be affected by sequencing depth.

Sequenced material: memory CD8+ T cells from PBMCs. Documented subset: CD45RO+ cells pooled with CCR7-negative TemRA cells. The receptor was isolated from a man aged 18 to 29 in good health. Some clones in this sample may be carry-over from other donors' samples.

CDR3 nucleotide sequence: TGTGCCAGCAGCTTTTGGCAGATGAACTATGGCTACACCTTC. It specifies CASSFWQMNYGYTF. The chain has TRBV5-8 and TRBJ1-2; D remains ambiguous. The CDR3 sequence is 14 residues long. Germline V CDR1 and CDR2: SGHTS, YDEGEE. Trimming removed 2 bases at V and 2 bases at J, with 10 bases between.